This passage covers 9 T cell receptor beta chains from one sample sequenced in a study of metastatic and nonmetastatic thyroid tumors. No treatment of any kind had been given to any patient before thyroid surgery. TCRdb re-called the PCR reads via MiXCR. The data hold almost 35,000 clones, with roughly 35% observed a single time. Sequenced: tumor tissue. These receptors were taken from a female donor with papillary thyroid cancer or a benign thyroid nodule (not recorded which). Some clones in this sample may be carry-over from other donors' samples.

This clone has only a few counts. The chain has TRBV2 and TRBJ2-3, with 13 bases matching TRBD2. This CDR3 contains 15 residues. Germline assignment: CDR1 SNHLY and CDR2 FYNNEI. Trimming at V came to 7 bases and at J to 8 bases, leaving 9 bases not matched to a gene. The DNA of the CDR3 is TGTGCCAGCAACTACGGACTAGCGGGAGTTAGTACGCAGTATTTT. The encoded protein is CASNYGLAGVSTQYF. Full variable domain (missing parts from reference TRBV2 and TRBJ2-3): EPEVTQTPSHQVTQMGQEVILRCVPISNHLYFYWYRQILGQKVEFLVSFYNNEISEKSEIFDDQFSVERPDGSNFTLKIRSTKLEDSAMYFCASNYGLAGVSTQYFGPGTRLTVL.

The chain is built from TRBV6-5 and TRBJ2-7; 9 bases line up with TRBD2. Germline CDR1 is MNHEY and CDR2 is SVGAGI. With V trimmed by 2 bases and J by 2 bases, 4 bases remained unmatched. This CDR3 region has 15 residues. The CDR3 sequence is CASSYRASGAYEQYF. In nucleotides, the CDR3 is TGTGCCAGCAGTTACCGGGCTAGCGGGGCCTACGAGCAGTACTTC.

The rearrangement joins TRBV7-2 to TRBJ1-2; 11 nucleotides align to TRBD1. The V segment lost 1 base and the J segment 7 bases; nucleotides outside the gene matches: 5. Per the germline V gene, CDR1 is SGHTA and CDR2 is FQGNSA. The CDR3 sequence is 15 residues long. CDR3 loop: CASSLEWGTGGGYTF. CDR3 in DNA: TGTGCCAGCAGCTTAGAGTGGGGGACAGGGGGTGGCTACACCTTC.

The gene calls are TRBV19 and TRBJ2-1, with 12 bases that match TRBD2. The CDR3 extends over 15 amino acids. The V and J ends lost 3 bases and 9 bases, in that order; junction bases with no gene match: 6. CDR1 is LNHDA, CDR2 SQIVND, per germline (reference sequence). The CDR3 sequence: CASSMTSGSLSEQFF. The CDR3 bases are TGTGCCAGTAGTATGACTAGCGGGAGTCTGAGTGAGCAGTTCTTC. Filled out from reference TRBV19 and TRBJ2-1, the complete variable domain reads DGGITQSPKYLFRKEGQNVTLSCEQNLNHDAMYWYRQDPGQGLRLIYYSQIVNDFQKGDIAEGYSVSREKKESFPLTVTSAQKNPTAFYLCASSMTSGSLSEQFFGPGTRLTVL.

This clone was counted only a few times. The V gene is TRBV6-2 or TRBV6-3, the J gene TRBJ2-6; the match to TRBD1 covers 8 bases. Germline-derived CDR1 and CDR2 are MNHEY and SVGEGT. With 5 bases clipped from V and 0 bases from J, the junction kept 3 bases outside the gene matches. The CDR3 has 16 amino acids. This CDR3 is CASSPTGGSGANVLTF. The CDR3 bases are TGTGCCAGCAGTCCTACAGGGGGCTCTGGGGCCAACGTCCTGACTTTC.

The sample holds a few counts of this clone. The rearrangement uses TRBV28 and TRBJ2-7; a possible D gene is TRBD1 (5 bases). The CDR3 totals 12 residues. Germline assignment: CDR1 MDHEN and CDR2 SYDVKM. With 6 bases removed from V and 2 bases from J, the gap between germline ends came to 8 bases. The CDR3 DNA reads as TGTGCCAGCAGACAGGACCCCTACGAGCAGTACTTC. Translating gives CASRQDPYEQYF.

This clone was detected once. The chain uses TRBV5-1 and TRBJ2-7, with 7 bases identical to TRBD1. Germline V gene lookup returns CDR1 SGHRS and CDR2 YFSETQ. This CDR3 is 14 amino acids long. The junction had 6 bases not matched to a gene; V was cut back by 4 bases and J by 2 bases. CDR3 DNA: TGCGCCAGCAGCCCCGGGACAGTGACCTACGAGCAGTACTTC. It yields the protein CASSPGTVTYEQYF.

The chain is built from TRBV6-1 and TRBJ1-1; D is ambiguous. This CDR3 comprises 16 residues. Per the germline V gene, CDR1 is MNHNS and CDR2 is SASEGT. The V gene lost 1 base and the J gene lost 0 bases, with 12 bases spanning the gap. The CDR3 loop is CASSEGPKVMNTEAFF. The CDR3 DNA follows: TGTGCCAGCAGTGAAGGCCCTAAGGTAATGAACACTGAAGCTTTCTTT.

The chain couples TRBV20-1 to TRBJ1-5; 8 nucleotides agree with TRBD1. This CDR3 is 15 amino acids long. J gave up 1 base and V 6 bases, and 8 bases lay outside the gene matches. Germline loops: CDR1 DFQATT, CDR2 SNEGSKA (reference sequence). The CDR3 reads CSANDGQGSNQPQHF. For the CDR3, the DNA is TGCAGTGCGAATGACGGACAGGGAAGCAATCAGCCCCAGCATTTT.